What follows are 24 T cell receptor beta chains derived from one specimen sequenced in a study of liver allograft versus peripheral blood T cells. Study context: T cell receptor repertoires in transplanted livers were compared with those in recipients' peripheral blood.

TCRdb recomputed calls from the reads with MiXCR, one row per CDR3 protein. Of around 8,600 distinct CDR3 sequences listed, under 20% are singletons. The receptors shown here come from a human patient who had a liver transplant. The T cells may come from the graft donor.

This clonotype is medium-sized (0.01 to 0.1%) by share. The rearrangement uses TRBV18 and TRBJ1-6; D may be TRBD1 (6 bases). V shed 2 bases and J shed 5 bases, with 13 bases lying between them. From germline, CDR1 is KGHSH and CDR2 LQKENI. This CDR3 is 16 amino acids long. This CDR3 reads CASSPAIRGDNSPLHF. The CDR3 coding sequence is TGTGCCAGCTCACCAGCAATCAGGGGCGATAATTCACCCCTCCACTTT.

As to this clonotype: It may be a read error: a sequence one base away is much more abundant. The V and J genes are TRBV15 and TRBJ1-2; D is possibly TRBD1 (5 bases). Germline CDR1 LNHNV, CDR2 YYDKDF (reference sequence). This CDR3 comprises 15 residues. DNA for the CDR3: TGTGTCACCAGCAGAGATCGCAGGGAGGTGTATGGGTACACCTTC. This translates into CVTSRDRREVYGYTF.

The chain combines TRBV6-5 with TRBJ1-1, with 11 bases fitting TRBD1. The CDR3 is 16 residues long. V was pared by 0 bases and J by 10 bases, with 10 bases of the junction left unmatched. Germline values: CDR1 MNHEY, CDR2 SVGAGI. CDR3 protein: CASSYSRDRGTFGAFF. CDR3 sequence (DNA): TGTGCCAGCAGTTACTCTCGGGACAGGGGGACATTCGGAGCTTTCTTT.

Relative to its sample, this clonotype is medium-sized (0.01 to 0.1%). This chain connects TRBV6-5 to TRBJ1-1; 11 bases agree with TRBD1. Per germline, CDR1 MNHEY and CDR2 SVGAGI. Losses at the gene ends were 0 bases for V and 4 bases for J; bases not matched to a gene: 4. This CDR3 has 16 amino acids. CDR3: CASSYSRDRGGTEAFF. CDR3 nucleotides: TGTGCCAGCAGTTACTCTCGGGACAGGGGGGGCACTGAAGCTTTCTTT.

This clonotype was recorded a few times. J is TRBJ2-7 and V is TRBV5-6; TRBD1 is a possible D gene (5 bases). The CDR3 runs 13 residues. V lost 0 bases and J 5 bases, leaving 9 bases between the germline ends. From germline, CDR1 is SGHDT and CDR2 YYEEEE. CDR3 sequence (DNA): TGTGCCAGCAGCTTGGTGGGGCCCAACGAGCAGTACTTC. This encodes CASSLVGPNEQYF.

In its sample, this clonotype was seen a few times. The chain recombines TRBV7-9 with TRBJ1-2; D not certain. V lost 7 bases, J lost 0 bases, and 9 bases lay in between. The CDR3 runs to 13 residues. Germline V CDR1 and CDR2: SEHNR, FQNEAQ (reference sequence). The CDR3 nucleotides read TGTGCCAGCACGGGGAGGGCTAACTATGGCTACACCTTC. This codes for CASTGRANYGYTF.

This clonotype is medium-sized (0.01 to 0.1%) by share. The CDR3 bases are TGTGCCAGCAGTTACTTAGGTCAGGTTAATGAAAAACTGTTTTTT. It yields the protein CASSYLGQVNEKLFF. The genes are TRBV6-5 and TRBJ1-4; D is ambiguous. Germline CDR1 and CDR2: MNHEY and SVGAGI. The CDR3 is 15 residues long. V was trimmed by 1 base and J by 4 bases, leaving 10 bases between them.

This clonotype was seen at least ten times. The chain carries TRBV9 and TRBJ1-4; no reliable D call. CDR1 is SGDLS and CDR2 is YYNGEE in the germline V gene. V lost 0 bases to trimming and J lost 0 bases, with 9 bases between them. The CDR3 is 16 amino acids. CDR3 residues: CASSVGGSATNEKLFF. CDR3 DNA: TGTGCCAGCAGCGTAGGAGGGTCGGCAACTAATGAAAAACTGTTTTTT.

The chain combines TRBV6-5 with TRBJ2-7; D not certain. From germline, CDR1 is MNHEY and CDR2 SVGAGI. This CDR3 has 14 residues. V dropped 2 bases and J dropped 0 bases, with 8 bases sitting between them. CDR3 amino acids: CASSYRISSYEQYF. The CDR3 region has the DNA TGTGCCAGCAGTTACAGGATAAGCTCCTACGAGCAGTACTTC.

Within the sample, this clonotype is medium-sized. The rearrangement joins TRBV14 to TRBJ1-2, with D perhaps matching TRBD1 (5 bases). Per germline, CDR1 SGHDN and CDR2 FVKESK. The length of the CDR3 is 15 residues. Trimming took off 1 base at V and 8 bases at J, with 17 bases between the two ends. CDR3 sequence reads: CASSQVEGIIEGYTF. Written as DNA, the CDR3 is TGTGCCAGCAGCCAAGTTGAGGGGATTATTGAGGGCTACACCTTC.

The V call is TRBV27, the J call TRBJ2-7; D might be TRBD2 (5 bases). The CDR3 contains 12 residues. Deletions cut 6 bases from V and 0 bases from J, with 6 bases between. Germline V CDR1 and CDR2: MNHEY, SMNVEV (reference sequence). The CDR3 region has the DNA TGTGCCAGCAGCGGAGGCTCCTACGAGCAGTACTTC. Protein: CASSGGSYEQYF.

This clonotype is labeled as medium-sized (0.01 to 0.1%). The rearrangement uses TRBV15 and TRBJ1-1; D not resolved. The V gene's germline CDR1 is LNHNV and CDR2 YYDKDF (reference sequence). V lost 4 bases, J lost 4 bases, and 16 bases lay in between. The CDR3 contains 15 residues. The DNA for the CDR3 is TGTGCCACCAGCACTTTCCAGGAGGGCGTCACTGAAGCTTTCTTT. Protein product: CATSTFQEGVTEAFF. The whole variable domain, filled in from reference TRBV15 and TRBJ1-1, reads DAMVIQNPRYQVTQFGKPVTLSCSQTLNHNVMYWYQQKSSQAPKLLFHYYDKDFNNEADTPDNFQSRRPNTSFCFLDIRSPGLGDTAMYLCATSTFQEGVTEAFFGQGTRLTVV.

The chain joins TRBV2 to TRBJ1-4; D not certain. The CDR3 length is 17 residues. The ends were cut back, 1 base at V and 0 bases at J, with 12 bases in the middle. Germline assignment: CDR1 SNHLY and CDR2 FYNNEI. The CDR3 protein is CASSEGYKPATNEKLFF. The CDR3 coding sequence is TGTGCCAGCAGTGAAGGGTACAAACCTGCAACTAATGAAAAACTGTTTTTT.

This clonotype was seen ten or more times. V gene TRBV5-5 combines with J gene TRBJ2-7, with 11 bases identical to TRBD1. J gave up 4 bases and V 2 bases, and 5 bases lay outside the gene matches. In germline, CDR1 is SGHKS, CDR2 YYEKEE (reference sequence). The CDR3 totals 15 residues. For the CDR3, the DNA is TGTGCCAGCAGCTTATCCGGGACAGGGGGTTACGAGCAGTACTTC. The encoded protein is CASSLSGTGGYEQYF.

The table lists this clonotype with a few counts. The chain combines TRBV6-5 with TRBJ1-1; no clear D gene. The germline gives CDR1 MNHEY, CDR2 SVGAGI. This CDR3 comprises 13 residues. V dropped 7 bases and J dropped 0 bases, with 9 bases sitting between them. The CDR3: CASKGPMNTEAFF. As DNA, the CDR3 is TGTGCCAGCAAAGGACCCATGAACACTGAAGCTTTCTTT.

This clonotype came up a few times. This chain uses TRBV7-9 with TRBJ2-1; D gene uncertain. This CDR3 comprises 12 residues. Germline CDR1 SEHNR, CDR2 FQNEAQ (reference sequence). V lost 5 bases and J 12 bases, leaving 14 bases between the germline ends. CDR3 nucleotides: TGTGCCAGCAGCACCGGTCAGATCGGGCAGTTCTTC. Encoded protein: CASSTGQIGQFF.

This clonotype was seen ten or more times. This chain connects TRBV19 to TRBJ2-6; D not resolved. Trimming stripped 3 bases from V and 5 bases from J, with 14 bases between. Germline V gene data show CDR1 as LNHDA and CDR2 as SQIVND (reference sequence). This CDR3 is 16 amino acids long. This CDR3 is CASSMKGFSRANVLTF. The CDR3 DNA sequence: TGTGCCAGTAGTATGAAGGGTTTCTCCCGGGCCAACGTCCTGACTTTC.

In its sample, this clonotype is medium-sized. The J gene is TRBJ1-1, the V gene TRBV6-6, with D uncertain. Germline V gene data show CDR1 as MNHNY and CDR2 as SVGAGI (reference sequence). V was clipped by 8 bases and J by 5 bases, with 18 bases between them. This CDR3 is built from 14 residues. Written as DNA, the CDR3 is TGTGCCAGCTGCTCTTTGGTAATCGCGACTGAAGCTTTCTTT. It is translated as CASCSLVIATEAFF.

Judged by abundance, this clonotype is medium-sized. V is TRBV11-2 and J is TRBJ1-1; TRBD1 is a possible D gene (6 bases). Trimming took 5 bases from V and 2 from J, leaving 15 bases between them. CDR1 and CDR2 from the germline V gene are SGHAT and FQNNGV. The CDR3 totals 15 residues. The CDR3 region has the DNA TGTGCCAGCAGCCTAGGGCCGGGGGCCAACACTGAAGCTTTCTTT. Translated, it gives CASSLGPGANTEAFF.

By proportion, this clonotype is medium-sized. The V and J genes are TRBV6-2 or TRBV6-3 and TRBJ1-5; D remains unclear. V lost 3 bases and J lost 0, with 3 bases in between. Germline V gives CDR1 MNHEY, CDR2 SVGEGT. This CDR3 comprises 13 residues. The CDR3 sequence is CASSYGSNQPQHF. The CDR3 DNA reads TGTGCCAGCAGTTATGGTAGCAATCAGCCCCAGCATTTT.

The CDR3 region is CASSVSKTGFLYNEQFF. The CDR3 coding sequence is TGTGCCAGTAGTGTCAGTAAGACAGGTTTTTTGTACAATGAGCAGTTCTTC. The chain joins TRBV19 to TRBJ2-1; possible D gene TRBD1, 6 bases. Germline CDR1 and CDR2: LNHDA and SQIVND (reference sequence). V shed 5 bases and J shed 4 bases, with 21 bases lying between them. The CDR3 totals 17 residues.

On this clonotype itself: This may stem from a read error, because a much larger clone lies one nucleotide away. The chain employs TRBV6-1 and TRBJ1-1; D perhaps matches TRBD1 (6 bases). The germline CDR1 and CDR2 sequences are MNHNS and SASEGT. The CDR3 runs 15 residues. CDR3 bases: TGTGACAGCAGTGAACATTTGGACAGTGGGACTGAAGCTTTCTTT. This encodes CDSSEHLDSGTEAFF.

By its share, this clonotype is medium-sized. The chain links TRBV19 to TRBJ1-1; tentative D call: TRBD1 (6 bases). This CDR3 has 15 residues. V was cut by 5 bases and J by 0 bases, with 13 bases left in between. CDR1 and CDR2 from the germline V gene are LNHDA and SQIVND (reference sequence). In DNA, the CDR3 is TGTGCCAGTAGTGAGCGGGACAACCTGAACACTGAAGCTTTCTTT. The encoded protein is CASSERDNLNTEAFF.

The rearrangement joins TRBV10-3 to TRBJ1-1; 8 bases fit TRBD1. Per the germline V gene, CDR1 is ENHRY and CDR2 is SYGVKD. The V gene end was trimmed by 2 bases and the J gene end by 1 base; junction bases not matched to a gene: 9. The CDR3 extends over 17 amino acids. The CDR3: CAISEPKGQAKNTEAFF. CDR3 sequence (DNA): TGTGCCATCAGTGAGCCGAAGGGACAGGCGAAGAACACTGAAGCTTTCTTT.